Below, 26 T cell receptor beta chains from the same sample are listed, as sequenced in a study of breast tumors, draining lymph nodes, adjacent tissues. TCRdb redid the calling of the multiplex PCR reads with MiXCR, one entry per CDR3 protein. This table has 150,000 to 200,000 distinct CDR3 sequences, 33% appearing once. Axillary draining lymph nodes of breast cancer patients supplied the node samples. The sequenced sample was axillary lymph node tissue. These receptors were collected from a female donor with breast cancer. Some clones in this sample may be carry-over from other donors' samples.

This clonotype has a count of ten or more. A much larger clone sits a single nucleotide away, making a read error possible. V and J are TRBV6-1 and TRBJ1-2; D unresolved. Germline CDR1 MNHNS, CDR2 SASEGT. Trimming took 3 bases from V and 8 from J, leaving 1 base between them. This CDR3 is 9 amino acids long. The CDR3 DNA follows: TGTGCCAGCAGTGAGGGCTACACCTTC. Translated: CASSEGYTF.

The count of this clonotype is one. The chain links TRBV7-2 to TRBJ2-3; the match to TRBD1 covers 7 bases. CDR1 is SGHTA and CDR2 is FQGNSA in the germline V gene. Trimming cost V 8 bases and J 8 bases; bases outside gene matches: 7. The CDR3 runs to 12 residues. The CDR3 DNA is TGTGCCAGCTCCGAGACAGGGACTACGCAGTATTTT. Translating gives CASSETGTTQYF.

This clonotype has at least ten counts. This sequence may be a read error, since a much larger clone differs from it by one base. V is TRBV20-1 and J is TRBJ2-7, with 9 bases fitting TRBD2. This CDR3 has 14 amino acids. V lost 5 bases, J lost 6 bases, and 11 bases stayed unmatched. CDR1 and CDR2 (germline): DFQATT, SNEGSKA (reference sequence). CDR3 loop: CSAPSSSGTSEQYF. The DNA for the CDR3 is TGCAGTGCTCCCTCATCTAGCGGGACATCCGAGCAGTACTTC.

For this clonotype: The junction shows a germline mismatch at one end, possibly a read error. This chain joins TRBV28 and TRBJ2-3; D possibly matches TRBD1 or TRBD2 (5 bases each). Germline CDR1 and CDR2: MDHEN and SYDVKM. There are 14 residues in the CDR3. CDR3 in DNA: TGTGCCAACAGTTTAAAGGGACGCACAGATACGCAGTATTTT. Its protein is CANSLKGRTDTQYF.

In the case of this clonotype: Mismatch with germline at one junction end may stem from a read error. V gene TRBV7-8 combines with J gene TRBJ2-3; D gene uncertain. The CDR3 loop spans 13 amino acids. Germline assignment: CDR1 SGHVS and CDR2 FQNEAQ. CDR3 loop: CVSSLDHADTQCF. The CDR3 nucleotides are TGTGTCAGCAGCTTGGACCATGCGGATACGCAGTGTTTT.

In its sample, this clonotype was seen many times. This sequence joins TRBV5-1 and TRBJ2-3; unclear D gene. Trimming stripped 5 bases from V and 0 bases from J, with 10 bases between. The germline gives CDR1 SGHRS, CDR2 YFSETQ. The CDR3 consists of 14 residues. The CDR3 protein is CASRLVGSTDTQYF. CDR3 DNA sequence: TGCGCCAGCAGACTGGTGGGTAGCACAGATACGCAGTATTTT.

Only one count was recorded for this clonotype. The genes are TRBV7-8 and TRBJ1-6, with 7 bases lining up with TRBD1. Trimming took 4 bases from V and 6 from J; bases not matched to a gene: 9. In germline, CDR1 is SGHVS, CDR2 FQNEAQ. CDR3 size: 16 residues. CDR3 coding DNA: TGTGCCAGCAGCTCTCCAGCGACAGGGAGTAATTCACCCCTCCACTTT. This gives the protein CASSSPATGSNSPLHF.

This clonotype has a count of ten or more. This chain joins TRBV20-1 and TRBJ2-1, with unresolved D. V gave up 5 bases and J gave up 5 bases, with 10 bases separating them. Germline CDR1 reads DFQATT; CDR2 reads SNEGSKA (reference sequence). CDR3 length: 12 residues. CDR3 sequence (DNA): TGCAGTGCTTCGGCCGTTAACAATGAGCAGTTCTTC. Amino acids: CSASAVNNEQFF.

The sample holds many counts of this clonotype. The V gene is TRBV18, the J gene TRBJ2-5; 11 bases map to TRBD1. V trimming: 3 bases; J trimming: 4 bases; junction bases outside the gene matches: 1. CDR1 is KGHSH, CDR2 LQKENI, per germline. CDR3 length equals 14 residues. CDR3 nucleotide sequence: TGTGCCAGCTCACCGGACAGGGGGCTAGAGACCCAGTACTTC. Translating gives CASSPDRGLETQYF. Drawing the rest from reference TRBV18 and TRBJ2-5, the complete variable domain is NAGVMQNPRHLVRRRGQEARLRCSPMKGHSHVYWYRQLPEEGLKFMVYLQKENIIDESGMPKERFSAEFPKEGPSILRIQQVVRGDSAAYFCASSPDRGLETQYFGPGTRLLVL.

This clonotype appeared many times. This rearrangement joins TRBV7-9 to TRBJ1-4; 7 bases line up with TRBD1. Germline CDR1 SEHNR, CDR2 FQNEAQ (reference sequence). J gave up 3 bases and V 1 base, and 5 bases lay outside the gene matches. This CDR3 has 16 amino acids. CDR3: CASSLGDRVANEKLFF. The CDR3 DNA reads as TGTGCCAGCAGCTTAGGAGACAGGGTTGCTAATGAAAAACTGTTTTTT.

This clonotype has at least ten counts. CDR3 in DNA: TGTGCCAGCAGCTTGGTAGGGTTCGGGGAGCTGTTTTTT. It codes for CASSLVGFGELFF. This chain connects TRBV5-6 to TRBJ2-2; no clear D. The CDR3 extends over 13 amino acids. The V and J ends lost 0 bases and 7 bases respectively, with 7 bases between them. Germline V lookup: CDR1 SGHDT, CDR2 YYEEEE.

A note on this clonotype: One end of the junction varies from germline; a read error may be responsible. The chain is built from TRBV7-9 and TRBJ1-1, with 7 bases identical to TRBD1. CDR1 SEHNR and CDR2 FQNEAQ come from the germline V gene (reference sequence). The CDR3 runs to 13 residues. The CDR3 coding sequence is TGTGCCAGCAGCCCGACAGGGACCACTGAAGCTTCCTTT. Protein product: CASSPTGTTEASF. Together with reference TRBV7-9 and TRBJ1-1, the CDR3 gives the full variable domain: DTGVSQNPRHKITKRGQNVTFRCDPISEHNRLYWYRQTLGQGPEFLTYFQNEAQLEKSRLLSDRFSAERPKGSFSTLEIQRTEQGDSAMYLCASSPTGTTEASFGQGTRLTVV.

Turning to this clonotype: Here the CDR3 omits its conserved ending phenylalanine or tryptophan, so a read error is the likely source. The DNA is left out, because the CDR3 cannot be placed on it with certainty; the CDR3 is given as TCRdb lists it. The V and J genes are TRBV14 and TRBJ1-4; the table's D call of TRBD1 was not tested on the DNA. The CDR3 is 12 residues long, counting both termini. CDR1 is SGHDN, CDR2 FVKESK, per germline. CDR3: CASSQGGQGAAL.

This clonotype was recorded many times. The V gene is TRBV7-9, the J gene TRBJ1-2; the match to TRBD1 covers 7 bases. Per germline, CDR1 SEHNR and CDR2 FQNEAQ (reference sequence). Trimming removed 5 bases from V and 0 bases from J; junction bases left unmatched: 12. CDR3 size: 17 residues. The CDR3 is CASSPSRYRGTNYGYTF. The CDR3 DNA reads TGTGCCAGCAGCCCTAGTAGGTACAGGGGCACTAACTATGGCTACACCTTC.

There are many counts of this clonotype. The chain has TRBV6-6 and TRBJ1-5; unclear D gene. Trimming cost V 7 bases and J 3 bases, with 13 bases left between them. Germline V lookup: CDR1 MNHNY, CDR2 SVGAGI (reference sequence). The CDR3 sequence is 14 residues long. In DNA form, the CDR3 reads TGTGCCAGCACCGACCCGGGGTTCAATCAGCCCCAGCATTTT. Its protein is CASTDPGFNQPQHF.

This clonotype occurred many times. The chain links TRBV7-9 to TRBJ2-1; 11 bases are a match to TRBD1. J was trimmed by 5 bases and V by 5 bases; bases with no gene match: 5. The CDR3 is 15 amino acids. Germline CDR1 reads SEHNR; CDR2 reads FQNEAQ (reference sequence). CDR3 protein: CASSLGQGGHNEQFF. The CDR3 region has the DNA TGTGCCAGCAGCCTGGGACAGGGGGGACACAATGAGCAGTTCTTC.

This clonotype was detected ten times or more. The V gene is TRBV7-8, the J gene TRBJ2-7; D might be TRBD1 (6 bases). CDR1 is SGHVS and CDR2 is FQNEAQ in the germline V gene. The V and J ends lost 5 bases and 7 bases respectively, with 27 bases between them. The CDR3 is 17 amino acids. The CDR3: CASSTPPGSGAWGEQYF. For the CDR3, the DNA is TGTGCCAGCAGCACCCCGCCTGGTTCAGGGGCATGGGGGGAGCAGTACTTC.

The V and J genes are TRBV20-1 and TRBJ2-7, with 12 bases fitting TRBD2. With V trimmed by 5 bases and J by 5 bases, 7 bases remained unmatched. Germline lookup yields CDR1 DFQATT and CDR2 SNEGSKA (reference sequence). The CDR3 is 14 amino acids. CDR3 residues: CSALRTSGTDEQYF. Here the CDR3 DNA reads TGCAGTGCTCTTCGGACTAGCGGGACGGACGAGCAGTACTTC.

This clonotype was picked up a small number of times. The chain has TRBV4-1 and TRBJ2-4, with D hard to call. Germline CDR1 and CDR2: MGHRA and YSYEKL. Trimming removed 3 bases at V and 6 bases at J, with 15 bases between. The CDR3 is 15 amino acids. The CDR3 nucleotides read TGCGCCAGCAGCCATTTCTGGGTGGGCGGAAACATTCAGTACTTC. This sequence encodes CASSHFWVGGNIQYF.

CDR3 coding DNA: TGTGCCAGCAGCGGACTACAACAGGCTAGCTCAGAGACCCAGTACTTC. This sequence encodes CASSGLQQASSETQYF. This rearrangement joins TRBV7-9 to TRBJ2-5; a possible D gene is TRBD2 (6 bases). The germline CDR1 and CDR2 sequences are SEHNR and FQNEAQ (reference sequence). Trimming removed 5 bases at V and 4 bases at J, with 20 bases between. CDR3 length: 16 amino acids.

The gene calls are TRBV15 and TRBJ1-1; D unresolved. CDR1 and CDR2 from the germline V gene are LNHNV and YYDKDF (reference sequence). V was cut by 2 bases and J by 6 bases, with 19 bases left in between. The CDR3 has 16 residues. The CDR3 region is CATSRPPGRGKAEAFF. DNA for the CDR3: TGTGCCACCAGCAGACCACCCGGGCGGGGTAAGGCTGAAGCTTTCTTT. The complete variable domain, with remaining parts taken from reference TRBV15 and TRBJ1-1, reads DAMVIQNPRYQVTQFGKPVTLSCSQTLNHNVMYWYQQKSSQAPKLLFHYYDKDFNNEADTPDNFQSRRPNTSFCFLDIRSPGLGDTAMYLCATSRPPGRGKAEAFFGQGTRLTVV.

About this clonotype: This sequence may be a read error, since a much larger clone differs from it by one base. This likely comes from a read error, as the CDR3 has no conserved phenylalanine or tryptophan at its end. The chain couples TRBV4-2 to TRBJ2-7, with D possibly matching TRBD1 (5 bases). Deletions cut 5 bases from V and 4 bases from J, with 9 bases between. The germline V gene has CDR1 LGHNA and CDR2 YNFKEQ. The CDR3 contains 12 residues. The CDR3 protein is CASSKGVYEQYY. In DNA, the CDR3 is TGTGCCAGCAGCAAAGGGGTTTACGAGCAGTACTAC.

This clonotype was detected a few times. This chain links TRBV6-1 with TRBJ1-2; D is undetermined. The V end was cut by 7 bases, the J end by 1 base, with 16 bases between. The CDR3 spans 15 residues. In germline, CDR1 is MNHNS, CDR2 SASEGT. CDR3 bases: TGTGCCAGCATCGACGAGGGTTATCGTAACTATGGCTACACCTTC. Translating it yields CASIDEGYRNYGYTF.

For this clonotype: This sequence may be a read error, since a much larger clone differs from it by one base. This sequence joins TRBV7-8 and TRBJ2-4, with D tentatively TRBD2 (5 bases). The CDR3 is 14 residues long. Germline values: CDR1 SGHVS, CDR2 FQNEAQ. The CDR3 DNA is TGTGCCAACAGCTTAGGCATGCCGGGGAACATTCAGTACTTC. It encodes CANSLGMPGNIQYF.

There are many counts of this clonotype. The rearrangement joins TRBV12-3 or TRBV12-4 to TRBJ2-3; possibly TRBD2 for D (5 bases). The CDR3 extends over 15 amino acids. Trimming cost V 2 bases and J 4 bases, with 13 bases left between them. Here the CDR3 DNA reads TGTGCCAGCAGTTTACGGGGAACTGGCCCAGATACGCAGTATTTT. Its translation is CASSLRGTGPDTQYF.

The J gene is TRBJ2-1, the V gene TRBV20-1; the D is unclear. Germline CDR1 is DFQATT and CDR2 is SNEGSKA (reference sequence). The V gene lost 5 bases and the J gene lost 9 bases, with 14 bases spanning the gap. The CDR3 has 12 residues. In DNA form, the CDR3 reads TGCAGTGCTTTCCACTTTGCCCCTGAGCAGTTCTTC. It codes for CSAFHFAPEQFF.